This TCR beta chain comes out of a study of shared clonotypes between healthy human individuals (dated by TCRdb to 2020 to 2022). A note on the overall study: A few men and two women, aged 18 to 49 years, made up the cohort. For each donor, CD4 naive and CD4 memory were each given three plates, CD8 naive was given two plates, and CD8 memory was given one plate. Blood TCR repertoires of about 5 healthy adults were deeply sequenced to estimate repertoire size and the extent of clonotype sharing between individuals. Libraries were prepared and TCR repertoires were sequenced by different laboratories using diverse techniques, in order to increase sequencing depth and limit assay-specific biases. Each donor's leukapheresis produced roughly between roughly 0.85 and 10 billion PBMCs.

Using the deep immunoSEQ assay, multiplex PCR amplified TCR CDR3 regions from genomic DNA. Genomic DNA extracted from each cell subset was distributed evenly over all wells of several immunoSEQ 96-well plates, and each plate served as one replicate. For sorted subsets, each replicate PCR was loaded with roughly 190 ng genomic DNA, equivalent to 30,000 to 35,000 T cell genomes. Purified libraries were quantified with a Qubit 3.0 fluorometer, sized on a Bioanalyzer 2100, and re-quantified with the KAPA Library Quantification kit. Every immunoSEQ 96-well plate was sequenced on a separate single-read 150-cycle Illumina NextSeq 550 flow cell. As for the original processing: Because the immunoSEQ output included only junctional sequences and no quality scores, the filtering could not be the same as the filtering used for full-length reads. Sequences were annotated with PyIR, a Python wrapper for IgBLAST v1.9, using IMGT germline references to assign V/J genes and CDR3. Any read was removed if the V/J assignment was weak (E-value above 1e-6), the CDR3 was missing, or the read contained stop codons, out-of-frame junctions, or ambiguous translated residues. V3J clonotypes were defined by identical inferred V gene, J gene, and CDR3 amino acid sequence. Percentage overlap between repertoires was computed as shared unique clonotypes divided by the size of the smaller repertoire. RTK rarefaction, the Chao1 estimator, and Recon v2.1 estimates of unobserved clonotypes were used to assess repertoire richness. Generation probabilities were computed with OLGA for all TCRbeta clonotypes obtained by the gDNA method from a few donors. TCRdb mirrors the immuneACCESS table, restricted to in-frame sequences. Some clones are absent from its copies; in checked studies, under half trace to an unresolved V gene, and the reason for the others is unknown. D and trimming come from the DNA, and the V and J calls and clone size come from that table. Here the sample has 1.5 million to 1.9 million clones; 95% to 99% occur a single time. The biggest ten clones account for 0.45% of the sample.

Donors were healthy HIV-negative adults with no recently reported acute infections or vaccinations. Every donor was a Caucasian adult residing in Nashville, Tennessee, USA. Magnetic negative selection was used to enrich CD4+ T cells, after which naive cells were positively selected on CD45RA and the negative fraction became the memory subset. Blood was obtained by leukapheresis, after which PBMCs were separated by Ficoll-Histopaque density gradient centrifugation and cryopreserved in liquid nitrogen vapor phase. Analytical flow cytometry was used to check the purity and quantity of each magnetically sorted T cell population. Genomic DNA was isolated from each sorted fraction and quantified by UV absorbance on a Nanodrop 2000c. In the germline V gene, CDR1 corresponds to SGHRS and CDR2 to YFSETQ. The germline ends are 15 bases apart after V is trimmed by 2 bases and J by 0 bases. From its cysteine to its phenylalanine, the CDR3 spans 18 amino acids. Of the read, only the CDR3 DNA is kept; its 54 bases are in frame from base 1.

Results and caveats for the whole study, not just this receptor: The small number of donors limited the genetic and exposure-history diversity represented. When several donors were compared, the shared fraction of clonotypes was around 5% for naive CD4, approximately 3.3% for naive CD8, 2% to 2.5% for memory CD4, and around 0.37% for memory CD8. Rarefaction of sorted-subset datasets indicated incomplete sequencing despite the large sequencing depth. Naive subsets generally had larger estimated clonotype richness than memory subsets. Pairwise subsampling led to the expectation that sequencing depth would affect the degree of clonotype sharing among donors. Compared with non-shared clonotypes, clonotypes shared by all four sorted-subset donors had higher generation probabilities. Sampling was limited to blood, and TCR repertoires in tissue likely differ from TCR repertoires in blood.

In regard to this clone: Its binding antigen is unknown. No much larger clonotype is one base removed from it; base qualities were not supplied.

This chain is built from TRBV5-1 and TRBJ2-6, with a weak D call of TRBD2 (5 bases match). Sequencing was carried out using naive CD4+ T cells sorted from blood. The sample's cell subset or site label, decoded: CD45RA+ positively selected. The source is a man aged 25 to 45 in good health. The CDR3 sequence is CASSFAASRSSGANVLTF. The sequenced DNA is TGCGCCAGCAGCTTCGCGGCTAGCCGGAGCTCTGGGGCCAACGTCCTGACTTTC.